The rows below give T cell receptor beta chains drawn from one sample of a study of memory B cells and T cells in multiple sclerosis. Libraries were prepared by immunoSEQ multiplex PCR; TCRdb keeps only in-frame clonotypes and omits some of them. This repertoire shows under 50,000 clones, about four fifths found once; its top ten account for about 1.1%. These receptors are not linked to any known antigen. The sequencing sample was made of PBMCs from blood kept in culture. The receptors stem from a human donor with multiple sclerosis. Both conserved end residues are part of each CDR3. Fields, in order: V gene, clone size, D gene, J gene, CDR3 DNA, CDR3 protein. The D gene is left open where the match is weak. Only some rows state a clone size, as once, few, many or a class for expanded clones.

v_gene: TRBV30
abundance: few
d_gene: -
j_gene: TRBJ2-1
CDR3nt: TGTGCCTGGAGTCCCCAGAGTCGGGGGCGCTCCTACAATGAGCAGTTCTTC
CDR3aa: CAWSPQSRGRSYNEQFF

v_gene: TRBV5-4
abundance: -
d_gene: TRBD1
j_gene: TRBJ2-2
CDR3nt: TGTGCCAGCAGCCAGGACAGGGCAGGCACCGGGGAGCTGTTTTTT
CDR3aa: CASSQDRAGTGELFF

v_gene: TRBV7-9
abundance: -
d_gene: -
j_gene: TRBJ2-1
CDR3nt: TGTGCCAGCAGCCACGCTGGGGCCAGGCGCAGCTCCTACAATGAGCAGTTCTTC
CDR3aa: CASSHAGARRSSYNEQFF

v_gene: TRBV4-1
abundance: -
d_gene: -
j_gene: TRBJ2-4
CDR3nt: TGCGCCAGCAGTAGCGACGGAGTAGCCAAAAACATTCAGTACTTC
CDR3aa: CASSSDGVAKNIQYF

v_gene: TRBV7-2
abundance: -
d_gene: -
j_gene: TRBJ2-3
CDR3nt: TGTGCCAGCAGCTTAGGGGGGCGCGGCACAGATACGCAGTATTTT
CDR3aa: CASSLGGRGTDTQYF

v_gene: TRBV10-2
abundance: -
d_gene: -
j_gene: TRBJ1-4
CDR3nt: TGCGCCAGCACTTCTGCGACAGCCCTTATCTACAATGAAAAACTGTTTTTT
CDR3aa: CASTSATALIYNEKLFF

v_gene: TRBV4-3
abundance: -
d_gene: TRBD1
j_gene: TRBJ1-1
CDR3nt: TGCGCCAGCAGCAGGGGACAGGGGGTTGGCACTGAAGCTTTCTTT
CDR3aa: CASSRGQGVGTEAFF

v_gene: TRBV7-8
abundance: -
d_gene: -
j_gene: TRBJ2-1
CDR3nt: TGTGCCAGCAGCTTAGAATCTAGCCATGAGCAGTTCTTC
CDR3aa: CASSLESSHEQFF

v_gene: TRBV5-6
abundance: -
d_gene: -
j_gene: TRBJ1-2
CDR3nt: TGTGCCAGCAGCAATATACAGGGAAGCTATGGCTACACCTTC
CDR3aa: CASSNIQGSYGYTF

v_gene: TRBV7-9
abundance: -
d_gene: -
j_gene: TRBJ2-3
CDR3nt: TGTGCCAGCAGTTGGGGAGGACTCCTCCCAGATACGCAGTATTTT
CDR3aa: CASSWGGLLPDTQYF

v_gene: TRBV6-1
abundance: -
d_gene: -
j_gene: TRBJ1-5
CDR3nt: TGTGCCAGCAGGCTCACAGGTTTTCTAAATCAGCCCCAGCATTTT
CDR3aa: CASRLTGFLNQPQHF

v_gene: TRBV7-9
abundance: once
d_gene: -
j_gene: TRBJ2-1
CDR3nt: TGTGCCAGCAGCCACCACAGGGGGGGTCGAGGAATCTATGAGCAGTTCTTC
CDR3aa: CASSHHRGGRGIYEQFF

v_gene: TRBV28
abundance: -
d_gene: -
j_gene: TRBJ1-2
CDR3nt: TGTGCCAGCAGACCCCCCGGGGTTTATGGCTACACCTTC
CDR3aa: CASRPPGVYGYTF

v_gene: TRBV5-1
abundance: -
d_gene: -
j_gene: TRBJ2-7
CDR3nt: TGCGCCAGCAGCAGAAACGGACAAGGCTACGAGCAGTACTTC
CDR3aa: CASSRNGQGYEQYF

v_gene: TRBV5-8
abundance: -
d_gene: -
j_gene: TRBJ1-1
CDR3nt: TGTGCCAGCAGCTTGGATGGCACGAACACTGAAGCTTTCTTT
CDR3aa: CASSLDGTNTEAFF

v_gene: TRBV2
abundance: -
d_gene: -
j_gene: TRBJ1-5
CDR3nt: TGTGCCAGCAACTCCTTACAGGGTGGGCATCAGCCCCAGCATTTT
CDR3aa: CASNSLQGGHQPQHF

v_gene: TRBV7-9
abundance: few
d_gene: -
j_gene: TRBJ2-6
CDR3nt: TGTGCCAGCAGCCCTAATCTTGGGGGCGGTTCTGGGGCCAACGTCCTGACTTTC
CDR3aa: CASSPNLGGGSGANVLTF

v_gene: TRBV19
abundance: -
d_gene: -
j_gene: TRBJ2-1
CDR3nt: TGTGCCAGTAGCCGAGCAAGGGCCCGGCACCACAATGAGCAGTTCTTC
CDR3aa: CASSRARARHHNEQFF

v_gene: TRBV19
abundance: once
d_gene: -
j_gene: TRBJ1-1
CDR3nt: TGTGCCAGTAGTAAGAGGAAGGGCGCTGAAGCTTTCTTT
CDR3aa: CASSKRKGAEAFF

v_gene: TRBV7-9
abundance: -
d_gene: -
j_gene: TRBJ2-7
CDR3nt: TGTGCCAGCAGCCTCGGCCCTACTATCTCCTACGAGCAGTACTTC
CDR3aa: CASSLGPTISYEQYF

v_gene: TRBV10-3
abundance: -
d_gene: -
j_gene: TRBJ1-1
CDR3nt: TGTGCCATCAGTAACCCTGGGGAAGGCGTGAACACTGAAGCTTTCTTT
CDR3aa: CAISNPGEGVNTEAFF

v_gene: TRBV9
abundance: -
d_gene: -
j_gene: TRBJ2-2
CDR3nt: TGTGCCAGCAGCCCCCAGGGGTTAGGGGTCACCGGGGAGCTGTTTTTT
CDR3aa: CASSPQGLGVTGELFF

v_gene: TRBV29-1
abundance: -
d_gene: -
j_gene: TRBJ2-1
CDR3nt: TGCAGCGTTGAAGGGGCGGGTGTTGAGCAGTTCTTC
CDR3aa: CSVEGAGVEQFF

v_gene: TRBV6-6
abundance: few
d_gene: -
j_gene: TRBJ1-2
CDR3nt: TGTGCCAGCAACTCCGTCGGGGGCTACACCTTC
CDR3aa: CASNSVGGYTF

v_gene: TRBV5-4
abundance: -
d_gene: TRBD2
j_gene: TRBJ2-7
CDR3nt: TGTGCCAGCAGCCGGACTAGCGCAGCCTACGAGCAGTACTTC
CDR3aa: CASSRTSAAYEQYF

v_gene: TRBV11-2
abundance: -
d_gene: -
j_gene: TRBJ1-1
CDR3nt: TGTGCCAGCAGCTTAGGAGTTGGGGGAACTGAAGCTTTCTTT
CDR3aa: CASSLGVGGTEAFF

v_gene: TRBV6-5
abundance: -
d_gene: -
j_gene: TRBJ2-7
CDR3nt: TGTGCCAGCAGTTACCAGGAGTATGGCAACGAGCAGTACTTC
CDR3aa: CASSYQEYGNEQYF

v_gene: TRBV5-1
abundance: -
d_gene: -
j_gene: TRBJ1-1
CDR3nt: TGCGCCAGCAGCTTGACAGGATCCACTGAAGCTTTCTTT
CDR3aa: CASSLTGSTEAFF

v_gene: TRBV6-6
abundance: -
d_gene: -
j_gene: TRBJ2-2
CDR3nt: TGTGCCAGCAGGGGGATCGGGGAGCTGTTTTTT
CDR3aa: CASRGIGELFF

v_gene: TRBV25-1
abundance: -
d_gene: -
j_gene: TRBJ1-2
CDR3nt: TGTGCCAGCAGTCTGGGGGGGACACATGGCTACACCTTC
CDR3aa: CASSLGGTHGYTF

v_gene: TRBV19
abundance: -
d_gene: TRBD2
j_gene: TRBJ2-3
CDR3nt: TGTGCCAGTAGTGATAGCGGGGGGGCCCTCACAGATACGCAGTATTTT
CDR3aa: CASSDSGGALTDTQYF

v_gene: TRBV6-5
abundance: -
d_gene: TRBD1
j_gene: TRBJ1-1
CDR3nt: TGTGCCAGCAGTTCCCGACAGGGCGTGGGCACTGAAGCTTTCTTT
CDR3aa: CASSSRQGVGTEAFF

v_gene: TRBV5-4
abundance: -
d_gene: -
j_gene: TRBJ2-7
CDR3nt: TGTGCCAGCAGCTTACAGAGAGCGGCCTACGAGCAGTACTTC
CDR3aa: CASSLQRAAYEQYF

v_gene: TRBV5-6
abundance: -
d_gene: -
j_gene: TRBJ2-7
CDR3nt: TGTGCCAGCAGACCTCCGGGAGACTACGAGCAGTACTTC
CDR3aa: CASRPPGDYEQYF

v_gene: TRBV10-3
abundance: few
d_gene: -
j_gene: TRBJ1-1
CDR3nt: TGTGCCATCAGCCGCGGACAATCGAACACTGAAGCTTTCTTT
CDR3aa: CAISRGQSNTEAFF

v_gene: TRBV7-9
abundance: -
d_gene: TRBD1
j_gene: TRBJ2-3
CDR3nt: TGTGCCAGCAGCTCCGCCGGACAGGGGGCGCAGTATTTT
CDR3aa: CASSSAGQGAQYF

v_gene: TRBV5-1
abundance: -
d_gene: -
j_gene: TRBJ1-1
CDR3nt: TGCGCCAGCCGCTCGGGTCTGAACACTGAAGCTTTCTTT
CDR3aa: CASRSGLNTEAFF

v_gene: TRBV12-2
abundance: few
d_gene: -
j_gene: TRBJ2-5
CDR3nt: TGTGCAAGTCCCACCTCCGGACTAGCGGGGGCAGAGACCCAGTACTTC
CDR3aa: CASPTSGLAGAETQYF

v_gene: TRBV5-1
abundance: once
d_gene: TRBD2
j_gene: TRBJ2-1
CDR3nt: TGCGCCAGCACGGGACTAGGTAGCTTCAATGAGCAGTTCTTC
CDR3aa: CASTGLGSFNEQFF

v_gene: TRBV7-2
abundance: few
d_gene: -
j_gene: TRBJ2-2
CDR3nt: TGTGCCAGCAGACCCGCGCTAGGAGGGACCGGGGAGCTGTTTTTT
CDR3aa: CASRPALGGTGELFF

v_gene: TRBV2
abundance: -
d_gene: TRBD1
j_gene: TRBJ1-6
CDR3nt: TGTGCCAGCAGGGACAGGGGTTACTCACCCCTCCACTTT
CDR3aa: CASRDRGYSPLHF

v_gene: TRBV25-1
abundance: -
d_gene: -
j_gene: TRBJ1-5
CDR3nt: TGTGCCAGCAGTGAGGGGGATAGCAATCAGCCCCAGCATTTT
CDR3aa: CASSEGDSNQPQHF

v_gene: TRBV28
abundance: -
d_gene: -
j_gene: TRBJ1-6
CDR3nt: TGTGCCAGCAGTGGGGGGACCGCCTTGGGGGCACCCCTCCACTTT
CDR3aa: CASSGGTALGAPLHF

v_gene: TRBV19
abundance: medium-sized
d_gene: -
j_gene: TRBJ2-6
CDR3nt: TGTGCCAGTAGTATCGGGACGTTACGGTCCGGGGCCAACGTCCTGACTTTC
CDR3aa: CASSIGTLRSGANVLTF

v_gene: TRBV28
abundance: -
d_gene: TRBD2
j_gene: TRBJ2-3
CDR3nt: TGTGCCAGCAGTGTAGCGGGGGGGCAGTCAGATACGCAGTATTTT
CDR3aa: CASSVAGGQSDTQYF

v_gene: TRBV27
abundance: -
d_gene: -
j_gene: TRBJ2-2
CDR3nt: TGTGCCAGCAGTCCGACCGGAGGCAACACCGGGGAGCTGTTTTTT
CDR3aa: CASSPTGGNTGELFF